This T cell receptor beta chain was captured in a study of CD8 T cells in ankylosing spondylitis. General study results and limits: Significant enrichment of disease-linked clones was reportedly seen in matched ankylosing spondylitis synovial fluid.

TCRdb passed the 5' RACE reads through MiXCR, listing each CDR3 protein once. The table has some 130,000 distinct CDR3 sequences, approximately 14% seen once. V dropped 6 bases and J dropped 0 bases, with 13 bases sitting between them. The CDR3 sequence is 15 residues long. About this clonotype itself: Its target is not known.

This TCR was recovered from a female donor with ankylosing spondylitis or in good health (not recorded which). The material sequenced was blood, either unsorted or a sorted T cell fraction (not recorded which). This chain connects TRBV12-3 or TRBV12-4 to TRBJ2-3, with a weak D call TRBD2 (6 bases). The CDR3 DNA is TGTGCCAGCAGGGTTAGCGGCGCTAGCACAGATACGCAGTATTTT. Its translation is CASRVSGASTDTQYF.